Listed below are T cell receptor beta chains from one sample, sequenced in a study of T-cell reconstitution after alpha-beta-depleted transplantation in children. A single record per CDR3 protein comes from TCRdb applying MiXCR to the PCR reads. The sample contains about 260,000 distinct CDR3 sequences, around 10% of which appear only once. Sequencing was performed on peripheral blood, taken 180 days after TCRalphabeta/CD19-depleted stem cell transplant. The receptors originated from a male patient aged 2 to 10 who had a stem cell transplant for chronic granulomatous disease, so the T cells may come from the graft donor. The CDR3 runs from the conserved cysteine through the conserved F or W. D genes are given only for firm matches. The listing skips clone size in some rows; elsewhere it reads once, few, many or a size class.

>TRBJ2-7|TRBV7-8|many|TRBD1
CASSLSRGREQYF
TGTGCCAGCAGCTTATCCAGGGGGCGAGAGCAGTACTTC
>TRBJ1-5|TRBV28|-|-
CASSFLGTRSNQPQHF
TGTGCCAGCAGTTTTTTAGGAACCCGGTCCAATCAGCCCCAGCATTTT
>TRBJ2-5|TRBV7-8|-|-
CASSLNKKTQYF
TGTGCCAGCAGCTTAAATAAGAAGACCCAGTACTTC
>TRBJ2-2|TRBV19|few|-
CASRQGSSGELFF
TGTGCCAGTAGGCAGGGGTCCTCCGGGGAGCTGTTTTTT
>TRBJ1-2|TRBV20-1|many|TRBD1
CSANSQGDGYTF
TGCAGTGCTAACTCACAGGGGGATGGCTACACCTTC
>TRBJ2-4|TRBV6-2/TRBV6-3|many|-
CASSSRSLAKNIQYF
TGTGCCAGCAGTAGCAGAAGTTTAGCCAAAAACATTCAGTACTTC
>TRBJ2-2|TRBV9|many|-
CASSVGPGWGTGELFF
TGTGCCAGCAGCGTAGGCCCGGGGTGGGGCACCGGGGAGCTGTTTTTT
>TRBJ2-5|TRBV5-4|-|-
CASNTDNREETQYF
TGTGCCAGTAACACGGACAACAGAGAAGAGACCCAGTACTTC
>TRBJ2-7|TRBV28|many|TRBD2
CASSPGLAGRSPYEQYF
TGTGCCAGCAGTCCGGGACTAGCGGGTCGGAGCCCCTACGAGCAGTACTTC
>TRBJ2-1|TRBV28|-|TRBD2
CASSLILAADRGPNNEQFF
TGTGCCAGCAGTTTAATCCTAGCGGCTGATAGAGGACCTAACAATGAGCAGTTCTTC
>TRBJ2-6|TRBV5-1|many|-
CASSLFSSGANVLTF
TGCGCCAGCAGCTTGTTCTCCTCTGGGGCCAACGTCCTGACTTTC
>TRBJ1-2|TRBV5-5|many|-
CASSSGPDDYGYTF
TGTGCCAGCAGCTCTGGCCCAGACGACTATGGCTACACCTTC
>TRBJ2-4|TRBV29-1|many|-
CSVSPSGQPAKNIQYF
TGCAGCGTCTCTCCCAGTGGCCAACCAGCCAAAAACATTCAGTACTTC
>TRBJ2-1|TRBV20-1|many|-
CSASGRFIYNEQFF
TGCAGTGCTAGTGGCAGGTTTATCTACAATGAGCAGTTCTTC
>TRBJ2-2|TRBV20-1|few|-
CSASPDLSSTGELFF
TGCAGTGCTAGCCCGGATTTATCTTCTACCGGGGAGCTGTTTTTT
>TRBJ1-5|TRBV23-1|few|-
CASSPPQETGNQPQHF
TGCGCCAGCAGTCCCCCCCAGGAGACGGGCAATCAGCCCCAGCATTTT
>TRBJ2-1|TRBV19|-|TRBD1
CATGQGGYEQFF
TGTGCCACCGGACAGGGTGGCTATGAGCAGTTCTTC
>TRBJ2-5|TRBV11-2|-|TRBD2
CASSLAGVEETQYF
TGTGCCAGCAGTCTAGCGGGAGTAGAGGAGACCCAGTACTTC
>TRBJ2-7|TRBV28|many|TRBD1
CASSLLGTAQTYEQYF
TGTGCCAGCAGTTTGCTTGGGACAGCCCAAACCTACGAGCAGTACTTC
>TRBJ2-5|TRBV20-1|many|TRBD2
CSASPGTSLSETQYF
TGCAGTGCTAGTCCCGGGACTAGTTTAAGCGAGACCCAGTACTTC
>TRBJ2-2|TRBV5-1|many|-
CASSFQEDARVGELFF
TGCGCCAGCAGCTTCCAGGAGGACGCGAGGGTCGGGGAGCTGTTTTTT
>TRBJ2-1|TRBV12-3/TRBV12-4|many|TRBD2
CASSPPIAGGGKNEQFF
TGTGCCAGCAGTCCACCTATAGCGGGAGGGGGAAAAAATGAGCAGTTCTTC
>TRBJ2-7|TRBV20-1|many|-
CSARNFGDEQYF
TGCAGTGCCCGAAACTTTGGGGACGAGCAGTACTTC
>TRBJ2-7|TRBV11-2|many|TRBD1
CASSLAGTGFSYEQYF
TGTGCCAGCAGCTTAGCCGGGACAGGATTCTCCTACGAGCAGTACTTC
>TRBJ2-5|TRBV5-1|many|TRBD1
CASSPRTGGRQETQYF
TGCGCCAGCAGCCCGAGGACAGGGGGAAGGCAAGAGACCCAGTACTTC
>TRBJ2-1|TRBV28|many|-
CASSSRPFRSPYNEQFF
TGTGCCAGCAGTTCCAGACCCTTTAGGTCCCCCTACAATGAGCAGTTCTTC
>TRBJ2-1|TRBV28|many|TRBD2
CASSSRLALGDNEQFF
TGTGCCAGCAGTTCACGACTAGCCCTAGGGGACAATGAGCAGTTCTTC
>TRBJ2-3|TRBV7-9|many|TRBD2
CASSFSGSVLDTQYF
TGTGCCAGCAGCTTTAGCGGGTCGGTGTTAGATACGCAGTATTTT
>TRBJ2-5|TRBV6-5|once|-
CASRIGETQSF
TGTGCCAGCAGGATAGGAGAGACCCAGTCCTTC
>TRBJ2-2|TRBV28|-|-
CASSRLVNGGAGELFF
TGTGCCAGCAGCCGTCTAGTCAATGGGGGAGCCGGGGAGCTGTTTTTT
>TRBJ2-5|TRBV20-1|many|TRBD1
CSATDPDREETQYF
TGCAGTGCTACCGACCCCGACAGGGAAGAGACCCAGTACTTC
>TRBJ2-3|TRBV15|many|-
CATSRAREPTDTQYF
TGTGCCACCAGCAGAGCACGGGAGCCCACAGATACGCAGTATTTT
>TRBJ2-5|TRBV12-3/TRBV12-4|many|TRBD2
CASSRLAGGEETQYF
TGTGCCAGCAGTCGACTAGCGGGAGGGGAAGAGACCCAGTACTTC
>TRBJ2-7|TRBV27|many|-
CASSSAGHSYEQYF
TGTGCCAGCAGTTCAGCGGGCCACTCCTACGAGCAGTACTTC
>TRBJ1-6|TRBV20-1|many|TRBD1
CSAAGTGSSPLHF
TGCAGTGCTGCCGGGACAGGGAGTTCACCCCTCCACTTT
>TRBJ2-1|TRBV9|many|-
CASSVAGGSGHNEQFF
TGTGCCAGCAGCGTAGCAGGTGGGTCAGGACACAATGAGCAGTTCTTC
>TRBJ2-3|TRBV7-6|-|TRBD2
CASSLGGLHTQYF
TGTGCCAGCAGCTTAGGGGGACTACATACGCAGTATTTT